The clone carrying this T cell receptor beta chain was found a few times. Only in-frame clones appear in the TCRdb table, and some are missing; sequencing was by immunoSEQ multiplex PCR. The sample lists under 250,000 clones, approximately 82% occurring once. The germline CDR1 and CDR2 sequences are KGHSH and LQKENI. The CDR3 consists of 12 residues. The germline V and J ends were trimmed by 2 bases and 4 bases, with 5 bases remaining between them. These data are taken from a study of cytomegalovirus exposure and HLA in healthy donors. The donors were in the roughly 130-subject validation cohort; that cohort was separate from the approximately 700-subject first cohort.

This sequence joins TRBV18 and TRBJ1-1; no definite D call. Sequencing was done on a sample of PBMCs. The clonotype was recovered from a woman under 30 in good health and CMV-seronegative. In DNA, the CDR3 is TGTGCCAGCTCACCATTGGGCACTGAAGCTTTCTTT. It translates to CASSPLGTEAFF.